The source of this T cell receptor (beta chain) is a study of blood T cell repertoires in COVID-19. Across the whole study: The analysed material was cDNA or gDNA that came from T cells, B-cell-depleted T cells, or PBMCs.

Generated by immunoSEQ multiplex PCR, the TCRdb table keeps only in-frame clones and is missing some. Found here are nearly 300,000 clones, 65% to 85% of them singletons; the top ten hold over 1.3%. This clone occurred a few times. This CDR3 region has 13 residues. The germline CDR1 and CDR2 sequences are LNHDA and SQIVND (reference sequence). The V end was cut by 3 bases, the J end by 7 bases, with 13 bases between. The sequencing input was peripheral blood. This sequence joins TRBV19 and TRBJ2-7, with D tentatively TRBD1 (6 bases). The receptor was isolated from a human donor with COVID-19, enrolled during active disease. The donor label of this sample is uncertain. The CDR3: CASSMQTGSEQYF. For the CDR3, the DNA is TGTGCCAGTAGTATGCAAACAGGGAGTGAGCAGTACTTC. The complete variable domain, with remaining parts taken from reference TRBV19 and TRBJ2-7, reads DGGITQSPKYLFRKEGQNVTLSCEQNLNHDAMYWYRQDPGQGLRLIYYSQIVNDFQKGDIAEGYSVSREKKESFPLTVTSAQKNPTAFYLCASSMQTGSEQYFGPGTRLTVT.